The 19 T cell receptor beta chains in this list originate from one sample, sequenced in a study of blood T cell repertoires in COVID-19. Profiled with immunoSEQ multiplex PCR; TCRdb holds only in-frame clones, not every one. Of 150,000 or so clones detected, roughly 79% appear once; the ten largest clones hold around 2.9%. The specimen was PBMCs or T cells enriched from blood (not recorded which). These receptors were taken from a woman in her forties or fifties who had recovered from COVID-19.

This clone was detected a few times. This chain joins TRBV27 and TRBJ2-6; D not certain. Germline V gene data show CDR1 as MNHEY and CDR2 as SMNVEV (reference sequence). This CDR3 has 14 amino acids. V was cut by 3 bases and J by 0 bases, with 3 bases left in between. CDR3 sequence (DNA): TGTGCCAGCAGTTTCAGCTCTGGGGCCAACGTCCTGACTTTC. This sequence encodes CASSFSSGANVLTF.

V gene TRBV7-2 combines with J gene TRBJ1-2; D is ambiguous. Germline V gene sequence: CDR1 SGHTA, CDR2 FQGNSA. This CDR3 spans 15 amino acids. Trimming shortened V by 1 base and J by 3 bases, and 12 bases separated the two germline ends. As DNA, the CDR3 is TGTGCCAGCAGCTTAGATCGCGTCGGAGACTATGGCTACACCTTC. Translation: CASSLDRVGDYGYTF.

The CDR3 DNA reads as TGTGCCAGCATCCTCCACAGAAGAAACACTGAAGCTTTCTTT. Protein product: CASILHRRNTEAFF. The V gene is TRBV27, the J gene TRBJ1-1; D call uncertain. The V end lost 7 bases, the J end lost 2 bases, and 14 bases lay between the germline ends. This CDR3 is built from 14 residues. The V gene's germline CDR1 is MNHEY and CDR2 SMNVEV (reference sequence).

The rearrangement uses TRBV11-2 and TRBJ2-7; 12 bases fit TRBD2. The trim removed 6 bases at V and 7 bases at J, leaving 7 bases unmatched. Germline CDR1 and CDR2: SGHAT and FQNNGV. The CDR3 is 14 amino acids. The CDR3 DNA sequence: TGTGCCAGCAGAAACCTAGCGGGGGGGATGGAGCAGTACTTC. Protein sequence: CASRNLAGGMEQYF. Based on the CDR3 plus reference TRBV11-2 and TRBJ2-7, the full variable domain is EAGVAQSPRYKIIEKRQSVAFWCNPISGHATLYWYQQILGQGPKLLIQFQNNGVVDDSQLPKDRFSAERLKGVDSTLKIQPAKLEDSAVYLCASRNLAGGMEQYFGPGTRLTVT.

The V and J genes are TRBV5-5 and TRBJ1-2, with 9 bases lining up with TRBD1. The CDR3 has 13 amino acids. The germline gives CDR1 SGHKS, CDR2 YYEKEE (reference sequence). After removal of 5 bases from V and 7 bases from J, the junction contained 6 bases not matched to a gene. For the CDR3, the DNA is TGTGCCAGCAGTTCCGACAGGGGGTTTGGCTACACCTTC. Translating it yields CASSSDRGFGYTF.

J is TRBJ1-4 and V is TRBV7-2, with D possibly being TRBD1 (5 bases). Between the trimmed V and J ends, which lost 5 bases and 3 bases, there was a span of 13 bases. CDR3 length: 15 residues. Germline CDR1 SGHTA, CDR2 FQGNSA. CDR3 DNA sequence: TGTGCCAGCAGCACACAGGTGACGGCTAATGAAAAACTGTTTTTT. Translated: CASSTQVTANEKLFF.

This sequence joins TRBV6-5 and TRBJ1-5; 7 nucleotides agree with TRBD1. The CDR3 has 14 amino acids. With V trimmed by 8 bases and J by 4 bases, 8 bases remained unmatched. Per germline, CDR1 MNHEY and CDR2 SVGAGI. The CDR3 DNA sequence: TGTGCCAGCGTTACCGGGACAGTAAATCAGCCCCAGCATTTT. Its translation: CASVTGTVNQPQHF.

The V call is TRBV18, the J call TRBJ2-1; D not certain. CDR3 length: 17 residues. Trimming took 0 bases from V and 0 from J, leaving 12 bases between them. Germline-derived CDR1 and CDR2 are KGHSH and LQKENI. The chain's CDR3 is CASSPPRAESSYNEQFF. The DNA of the CDR3 is TGTGCCAGCTCACCACCGCGAGCTGAGAGCTCCTACAATGAGCAGTTCTTC. Full variable domain (missing parts from reference TRBV18 and TRBJ2-1): NAGVMQNPRHLVRRRGQEARLRCSPMKGHSHVYWYRQLPEEGLKFMVYLQKENIIDESGMPKERFSAEFPKEGPSILRIQQVVRGDSAAYFCASSPPRAESSYNEQFFGPGTRLTVL.

The rearrangement joins TRBV7-3 to TRBJ2-1; 7 bases map to TRBD2. CDR1 is SGHTA and CDR2 is FQGTGA in the germline V gene. J was trimmed by 5 bases and V by 2 bases; bases with no gene match: 6. The CDR3 is 15 amino acids. The CDR3 protein is CASSLSGGGDNEQFF. CDR3 bases: TGTGCCAGCAGCTTATCGGGGGGTGGTGACAATGAGCAGTTCTTC.

This chain links TRBV24-1 with TRBJ1-6, with a weak D call TRBD1 (6 bases). The V and J ends lost 9 bases and 5 bases respectively, with 13 bases between them. Looked up from germline, CDR1 is KGHDR and CDR2 is SFDVKD. The CDR3 totals 14 residues. CDR3 nucleotide sequence: TGTGCCACCGTGGGATGGACAGATAATTCACCCCTCCACTTT. It is translated as CATVGWTDNSPLHF.

The table lists this clone with a count of one. The rearrangement uses TRBV27 and TRBJ1-5; TRBD1 aligns across 7 bases. CDR1 is MNHEY, CDR2 SMNVEV, per germline (reference sequence). This CDR3 comprises 15 residues. The V gene end was trimmed by 0 bases and the J gene end by 7 bases; junction bases not matched to a gene: 6. The CDR3 DNA follows: TGTGCCAGCAGTTTATCTAGAGCAGGGGGGCAGCCCCAGCATTTT. Its translation is CASSLSRAGGQPQHF.

For the CDR3, the DNA is TGTGCCAGCAGCTCCGCCGACAAGTTGAACACTGAAGCTTTCTTT. Translation gives CASSSADKLNTEAFF. The V call is TRBV5-4, the J call TRBJ1-1; D is uncertain. The germline CDR1 and CDR2 sequences are SGHNT and YYREEE (reference sequence). This CDR3 contains 15 residues. V lost 3 bases and J lost 0, with 12 bases in between.

This clone was picked up a small number of times. The CDR3 protein is CASSGLQGERMNTEAFF. The CDR3 DNA sequence: TGTGCCAGCAGTGGCCTCCAGGGGGAGAGAATGAACACTGAAGCTTTCTTT. The chain has TRBV6-1 and TRBJ1-1; 7 nucleotides match TRBD1. The CDR3 loop spans 17 amino acids. Germline CDR1 MNHNS, CDR2 SASEGT. J gave up 0 bases and V 4 bases, and 11 bases lay outside the gene matches.

This clone was seen just once. The chain uses TRBV9 and TRBJ2-1; 10 bases fit TRBD2. The junction had 15 bases not matched to a gene; V was cut back by 6 bases and J by 0 bases. The CDR3 is 19 amino acids. Germline CDR1 SGDLS, CDR2 YYNGEE. DNA for the CDR3: TGTGCCAGCAACACCCGAATTAGCGGGGGGCCGAGCTCCTACAATGAGCAGTTCTTC. Translated, it gives CASNTRISGGPSSYNEQFF.

CDR3: CATSDSPGLAVSSYNEQFF. CDR3 bases: TGTGCCACCAGTGATTCACCCGGACTAGCGGTAAGCTCCTACAATGAGCAGTTCTTC. The V call is TRBV24-1, the J call TRBJ2-1; TRBD2 aligns across 10 bases. CDR3 length: 19 amino acids. Germline V gene lookup returns CDR1 KGHDR and CDR2 SFDVKD. The trim removed 2 bases at V and 0 bases at J, leaving 9 bases unmatched.

V gene TRBV27 combines with J gene TRBJ2-5, with 10 bases matching TRBD2. J was trimmed by 0 bases and V by 4 bases; bases with no gene match: 5. Germline CDR1 is MNHEY and CDR2 is SMNVEV (reference sequence). The CDR3 is 16 residues long. The CDR3 bases are TGTGCCAGCAGTTCTAGCGGGGGAGAGTACCAAGAGACCCAGTACTTC. Protein: CASSSSGGEYQETQYF.

The chain is built from TRBV28 and TRBJ1-2; D not resolved. The CDR3 is 12 amino acids. The germline V gene encodes CDR1 MDHEN and CDR2 SYDVKM. Trimming took off 10 bases at V and 8 bases at J, with 17 bases between the two ends. This chain's CDR3 is CATLWAPRGYTF. CDR3 nucleotides: TGTGCCACCTTATGGGCCCCTCGGGGCTACACCTTC.

The V call is TRBV3-1 (or the pseudogene TRBV3-2), the J call TRBJ2-5; 9 positions agree with TRBD2. This CDR3 is built from 15 residues. Germline-derived CDR1 and CDR2 are LGHDT and YNNKEL (reference sequence). The V and J ends lost 7 bases and 0 bases, in that order; junction bases with no gene match: 6. CDR3 sequence: CASNRAGGHQETQYF. CDR3 nucleotide sequence: TGTGCCAGCAACCGAGCGGGGGGCCACCAAGAGACCCAGTACTTC.

The chain has TRBV7-3 and TRBJ2-7, with a possible D match to TRBD1 (6 bases). The V and J ends lost 3 bases and 3 bases respectively, with 9 bases between them. Germline CDR1 reads SGHTA; CDR2 reads FQGTGA. The CDR3 loop spans 13 amino acids. The DNA of the CDR3 is TGTGCCAGCAGCTTGGGCAGGGGCTACGAGCAGTACTTC. Translation gives CASSLGRGYEQYF.